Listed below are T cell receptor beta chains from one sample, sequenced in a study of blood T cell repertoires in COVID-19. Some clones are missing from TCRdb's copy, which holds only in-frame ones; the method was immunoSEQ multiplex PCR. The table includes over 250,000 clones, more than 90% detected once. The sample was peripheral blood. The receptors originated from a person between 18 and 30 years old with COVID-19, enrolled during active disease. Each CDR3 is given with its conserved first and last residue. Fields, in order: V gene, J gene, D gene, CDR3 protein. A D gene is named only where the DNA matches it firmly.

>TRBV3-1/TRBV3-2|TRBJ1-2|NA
CASSQDATSYGYTF
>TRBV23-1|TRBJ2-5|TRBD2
CASSPSGSLYQETQYF
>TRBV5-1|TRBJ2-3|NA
CASSPGVGGTDTQYF
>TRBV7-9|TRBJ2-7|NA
CASNKLRESDGPYEQYF
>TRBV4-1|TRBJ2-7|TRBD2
CASSQEASGLLYEQYF
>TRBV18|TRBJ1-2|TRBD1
CASSPGTGARYGYTF
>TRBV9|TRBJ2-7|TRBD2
CASSVRATSGTYEQYF
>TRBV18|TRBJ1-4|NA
CASSPREVEGEKLFF
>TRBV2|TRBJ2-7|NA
CASSGGAYEQYF
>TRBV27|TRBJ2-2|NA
CASSLSGRGTAAGELFF
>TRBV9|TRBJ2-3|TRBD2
CASSDRLAGVADTQYF
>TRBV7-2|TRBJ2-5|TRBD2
CASSLQRGPQETQYF
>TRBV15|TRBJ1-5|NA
CATSRDLAGSNQPQHF
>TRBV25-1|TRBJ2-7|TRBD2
CASSESRWVAGVGEQYF
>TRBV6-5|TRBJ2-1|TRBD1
CASSSDRDNEQFF
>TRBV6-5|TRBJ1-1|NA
CASSPHRAPEAFF
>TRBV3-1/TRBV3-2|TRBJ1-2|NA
CASSQELVNPAGYTF
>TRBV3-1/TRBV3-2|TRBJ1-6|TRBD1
CASSIGTGANSPLHF
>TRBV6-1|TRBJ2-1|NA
CASSEMAGSWNEQFF
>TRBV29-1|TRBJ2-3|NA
CSALPVQADTQYF
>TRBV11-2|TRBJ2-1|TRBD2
CASSWLSGGEGGSYNEQFF